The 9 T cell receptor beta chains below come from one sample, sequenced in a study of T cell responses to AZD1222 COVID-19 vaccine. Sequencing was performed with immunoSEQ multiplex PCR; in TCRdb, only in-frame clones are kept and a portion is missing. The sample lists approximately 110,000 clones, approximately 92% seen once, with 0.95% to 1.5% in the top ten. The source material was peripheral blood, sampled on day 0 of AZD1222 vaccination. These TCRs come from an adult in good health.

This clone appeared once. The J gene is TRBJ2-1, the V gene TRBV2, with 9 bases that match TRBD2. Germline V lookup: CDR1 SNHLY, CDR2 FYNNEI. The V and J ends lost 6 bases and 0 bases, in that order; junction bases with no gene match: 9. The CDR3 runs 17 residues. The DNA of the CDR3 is TGTGCCAGCAGAGGGGCTAGCGGGGCCCTCTCCTACAATGAGCAGTTCTTC. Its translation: CASRGASGALSYNEQFF.

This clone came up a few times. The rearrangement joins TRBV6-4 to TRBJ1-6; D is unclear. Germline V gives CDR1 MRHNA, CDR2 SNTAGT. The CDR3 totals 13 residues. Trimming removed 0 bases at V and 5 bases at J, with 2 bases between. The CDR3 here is CASSDSDNSPLHF. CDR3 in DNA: TGTGCCAGCAGTGACTCAGATAATTCACCCCTCCACTTT.

The CDR3 coding sequence is TGTGCCAGCAGTCTCACAACTAATGAAAAACTGTTTTTT. Protein sequence: CASSLTTNEKLFF. V and J are TRBV12-3 or TRBV12-4 and TRBJ1-4; no clear D. Trimming shortened V by 5 bases and J by 0 bases, and 4 bases separated the two germline ends. The CDR3 covers 13 residues.

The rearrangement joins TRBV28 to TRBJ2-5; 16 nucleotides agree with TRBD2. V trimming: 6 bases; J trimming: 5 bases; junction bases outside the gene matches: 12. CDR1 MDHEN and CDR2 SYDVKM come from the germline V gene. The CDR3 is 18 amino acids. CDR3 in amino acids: CASSTGLAGGPVQETQYF. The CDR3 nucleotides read TGTGCCAGCAGCACGGGACTAGCGGGAGGGCCGGTTCAGGAGACCCAGTACTTC. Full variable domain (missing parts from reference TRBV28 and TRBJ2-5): DVKVTQSSRYLVKRTGEKVFLECVQDMDHENMFWYRQDPGLGLRLIYFSYDVKMKEKGDIPEGYSVSREKKERFSLILESASTNQTSMYLCASSTGLAGGPVQETQYFGPGTRLLVL.

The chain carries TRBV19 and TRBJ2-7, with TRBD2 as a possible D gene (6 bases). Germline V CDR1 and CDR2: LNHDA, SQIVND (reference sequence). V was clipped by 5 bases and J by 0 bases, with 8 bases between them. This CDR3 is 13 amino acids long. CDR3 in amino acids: CASSVGGSYEQYF. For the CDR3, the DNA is TGTGCCAGTAGTGTCGGGGGCTCCTACGAGCAGTACTTC.

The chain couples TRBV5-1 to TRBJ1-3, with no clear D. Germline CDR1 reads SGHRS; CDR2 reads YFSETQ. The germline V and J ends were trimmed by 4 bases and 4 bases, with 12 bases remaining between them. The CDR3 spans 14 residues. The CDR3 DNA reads TGCGCCAGCAGCCCGGACGCGGGGGGAAACACCATATATTTT. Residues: CASSPDAGGNTIYF.

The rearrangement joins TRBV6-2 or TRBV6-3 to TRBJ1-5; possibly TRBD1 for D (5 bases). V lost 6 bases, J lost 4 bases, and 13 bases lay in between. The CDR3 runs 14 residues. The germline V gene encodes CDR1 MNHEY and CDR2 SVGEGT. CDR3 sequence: CASSRRTINQPQHF. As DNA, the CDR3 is TGTGCCAGCAGCCGTCGGACAATTAATCAGCCCCAGCATTTT.

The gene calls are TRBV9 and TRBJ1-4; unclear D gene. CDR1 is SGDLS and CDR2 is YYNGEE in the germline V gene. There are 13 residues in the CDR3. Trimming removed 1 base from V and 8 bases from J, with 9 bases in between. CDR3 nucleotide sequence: TGTGCCAGCAGCGTAAATGGAGGGGAAAAACTGTTTTTT. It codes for CASSVNGGEKLFF.

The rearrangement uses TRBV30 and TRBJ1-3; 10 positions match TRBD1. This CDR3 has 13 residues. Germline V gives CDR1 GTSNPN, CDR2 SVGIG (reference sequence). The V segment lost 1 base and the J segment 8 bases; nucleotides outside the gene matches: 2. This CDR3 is CAWSGDRGDTIYF. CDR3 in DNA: TGTGCCTGGAGTGGGGACAGGGGTGACACCATATATTTT.